The rows below give T cell receptor beta chains drawn from one sample of a study of OX40 agonist ivuxolimab in advanced cancers. Sequencing used immunoSEQ multiplex PCR; TCRdb keeps in-frame clones, though not all of them. The profile covers about 74,000 clones, with about four fifths appearing a single time and 2.1% taken by the ten largest. The sequencing used CD4+ or CD8+ T cells sorted from blood, collected in a trial of the OX40 agonist ivuxolimab. These receptors were collected from an adult with an advanced solid tumor such as melanoma, head and neck, liver or kidney cancer. Both conserved end residues are part of each CDR3. A D gene is named only where the DNA matches it firmly. Clone size, where shown, is once, few, many, or a class for clones that have expanded.

clone_size,d_call,j_call,v_call,cdr3_nt,cdr3_aa
NA,NA,TRBJ1-3,TRBV7-2,TGTGCCAGCAGCCCTATTGACCGCACCATATATTTT,CASSPIDRTIYF
once,NA,TRBJ2-1,TRBV7-9,TGTGCCAGCAGTTGGGGGACGGGGGCGAGCTCCTACAATGAGCAGTTCTTC,CASSWGTGASSYNEQFF
once,NA,TRBJ1-5,TRBV29-1,TGCAGCGTTGTAGTAGGGAGCGGTCAGCCCCAGCATTTT,CSVVVGSGQPQHF
NA,NA,TRBJ1-1,TRBV28,TGTGCCAGCAGTTGGGACGACCGCACTGAAGCTTTCTTT,CASSWDDRTEAFF
NA,TRBD1,TRBJ1-2,TRBV7-2,TGTGCCAGCAGGTTCGCGGCAGGGGGAAACTATGGCTACACCTTC,CASRFAAGGNYGYTF
NA,NA,TRBJ2-5,TRBV7-2,TGTGCCAGCAGCTTATCGAGGGGAGGCGAGACCCAGTACTTC,CASSLSRGGETQYF
NA,NA,TRBJ1-3,TRBV4-3,TGCGCCAGCAGCCTTCAAAAGGGTAGCTCTGGAAACACCATATATTTT,CASSLQKGSSGNTIYF
NA,NA,TRBJ2-7,TRBV30,TGTGCCTGGGGCCAGACTCCTACGAAGCAGTACTTC,CAWGQTPTKQYF
NA,NA,TRBJ2-6,TRBV5-5,TGTGCCAGCAGCCTCAGACGGGTCTCTGGGGCCAACGTCCTGACTTTC,CASSLRRVSGANVLTF
few,NA,TRBJ1-2,TRBV5-8,TGTGCCAGCAGCTTGGTTCCCGGCGGACGCTATGGCTACACCTTC,CASSLVPGGRYGYTF
few,NA,TRBJ1-6,TRBV27,TGTGCCAGCAGAGGGGGTCAGGTGGGAGGAAATTCACCCCTCCACTTT,CASRGGQVGGNSPLHF
NA,NA,TRBJ2-4,TRBV6-5,TGTGCCAGCAGTTACGACAGTACCAAAAACATTCAGTACTTC,CASSYDSTKNIQYF
NA,NA,TRBJ2-1,TRBV19,TGTGCCAGTAGTTTTTTTACAGGGAGGAGAAAAAATGAGCAGTTCTTC,CASSFFTGRRKNEQFF
NA,NA,TRBJ2-7,TRBV28,TGTGCCAGTCGGTGGCAGACAAGCTCCTACGAGCAGTACTTC,CASRWQTSSYEQYF
once,NA,TRBJ2-1,TRBV15,TGTGCCACCAGCAGAGGGCTTCCCCTGACGTATGGCAATGAGCAGTTCTTC,CATSRGLPLTYGNEQFF
NA,TRBD1,TRBJ2-5,TRBV10-3,TGTGCCATCAGTGCGACAGGGGGTAGAGAGACCCAGTACTTC,CAISATGGRETQYF
NA,TRBD2,TRBJ2-5,TRBV7-3,TGTGCCAGCAGCTCTAAGGGGCTAGCGGGGCAAGAGACCCAGTACTTC,CASSSKGLAGQETQYF
NA,NA,TRBJ2-4,TRBV5-7,TGTGCCAGCAGCTTCCAGGGGGGAGCCAAAAACATTCAGTACTTC,CASSFQGGAKNIQYF
few,TRBD2,TRBJ2-1,TRBV12-5,TGTGCTAGTGGTCCCCGGACTAGCGGGGGGGCGGGTGAGCAGTTCTTC,CASGPRTSGGAGEQFF
NA,NA,TRBJ1-3,TRBV19,TGTGCCACCTCTATGGCAGGTCTGTTCTCTGGAAACACCATATATTTT,CATSMAGLFSGNTIYF
NA,TRBD1,TRBJ1-4,TRBV7-9,TGTGCCAGCAGCCGCGGGACAGGGCGTAATGAAAAACTGTTTTTT,CASSRGTGRNEKLFF
NA,TRBD1,TRBJ2-7,TRBV7-8,TGTGCCAGCAGTCATGGACAGGGGAATCTTTACGAGCAGTACTTC,CASSHGQGNLYEQYF
NA,TRBD2,TRBJ2-7,TRBV30,TGTGCCTGGAGTGGCCCTAGCGGAGGCTCCTACGAGCAGTACTTC,CAWSGPSGGSYEQYF
NA,NA,TRBJ1-4,TRBV10-3,TGTGCCATCAGTGCCCGGGGCGAAGGTGAAAAACTGTTTTTT,CAISARGEGEKLFF
NA,TRBD1,TRBJ2-6,TRBV19,TGTGCCAGTTCGACAGGGGCTGGGGCCAACGTCCTGACTTTC,CASSTGAGANVLTF
NA,NA,TRBJ1-4,TRBV19,TGTGCCAGTAGTATGTCAGGGACTCATGAAAAACTGTTTTTT,CASSMSGTHEKLFF